These 30 T cell receptor beta chains were sequenced from one sample in a study of blood T cell repertoires in COVID-19. Data came from immunoSEQ multiplex PCR; TCRdb stores just in-frame clones and leaves some out. Of around 300,000 clones listed, 89% are singletons. The source material was peripheral blood. Source of these receptors: a woman aged 40 to 50 who had recovered from COVID-19.

This clone was detected only once. The V gene is TRBV19, the J gene TRBJ1-2; 8 nucleotides agree with TRBD1. The trim removed 8 bases at V and 8 bases at J, leaving 10 bases unmatched. CDR3 length: 13 residues. CDR1 and CDR2 (germline): LNHDA, SQIVND (reference sequence). CDR3 sequence reads: CASGETGAKGYTF. CDR3 in DNA: TGTGCCAGTGGTGAGACAGGGGCTAAGGGCTACACCTTC.

The chain combines TRBV6-1 with TRBJ2-7; 9 bases match TRBD1. The CDR3 consists of 17 residues. The V and J ends lost 0 bases and 2 bases, in that order; junction bases with no gene match: 8. Germline lookup yields CDR1 MNHNS and CDR2 SASEGT. The CDR3, as DNA: TGTGCCAGCAGTGAAGCATATCCGGGACAGGGACCCTACGAGCAGTACTTC. Protein sequence: CASSEAYPGQGPYEQYF.

This clone was counted once. The gene calls are TRBV2 and TRBJ2-5; TRBD2 aligns across 9 bases. CDR1 is SNHLY, CDR2 FYNNEI, per germline. The CDR3 consists of 14 residues. Unmatched junction bases numbered 2, after V lost 5 bases and J lost 1 base. The CDR3 loop is CASSRTSVQETQYF. The DNA of the CDR3 is TGTGCCAGCAGTAGGACTAGCGTCCAAGAGACCCAGTACTTC.

V is TRBV7-6 and J is TRBJ2-5, with TRBD2 matching 13 bases. Germline V gives CDR1 SGHVS, CDR2 FNYEAQ. With 5 bases clipped from V and 5 bases from J, the junction kept 8 bases outside the gene matches. The length of the CDR3 is 16 residues. CDR3 loop: CASSHQLAGGGETQYF. For the CDR3, the DNA is TGTGCCAGCAGCCACCAACTAGCGGGAGGGGGCGAGACCCAGTACTTC.

Notes on this clone: The germline gene is not matched at one end of the junction; a read error may be the cause. The rearrangement links TRBV7-3 to TRBJ2-3, with TRBD2 identical over 7 bases. This CDR3 contains 13 residues. CDR1 SGHTA and CDR2 FQGTGA come from the germline V gene. CDR3 sequence (DNA): TGTGCCAGCGGCGGCGGGAGCAGAGATACGCAGTATTTT. Protein product: CASGGGSRDTQYF. The full variable domain, with the rest looked up from reference TRBV7-3 and TRBJ2-3, is GAGVSQTPSNKVTEKGKYVELRCDPISGHTALYWYRQSLGQGPEFLIYFQGTGAADDSGLPNDRFFAVRPEGSVSTLKIQRTERGDSAVYLCASGGGSRDTQYFGPGTRLTVL.

The chain has TRBV5-1 and TRBJ2-2; TRBD2 aligns across 13 bases. The CDR3 has 15 amino acids. CDR1 SGHRS and CDR2 YFSETQ come from the germline V gene. V was clipped by 4 bases and J by 7 bases; unmatched bases: 4. The CDR3 bases are TGCGCCAGCAGCGGACTAGCGGGAGAGGTCGGGGAGCTGTTTTTT. As protein: CASSGLAGEVGELFF. Full variable domain (remainder filled in from reference TRBV5-1 and TRBJ2-2): KAGVTQTPRYLIKTRGQQVTLSCSPISGHRSVSWYQQTPGQGLQFLFEYFSETQRNKGNFPGRFSGRQFSNSRSEMNVSTLELGDSALYLCASSGLAGEVGELFFGEGSRLTVL.

The J gene is TRBJ1-3, the V gene TRBV9; D is ambiguous. CDR1 is SGDLS, CDR2 YYNGEE, per germline. The CDR3 has 14 amino acids. The germline V and J ends were trimmed by 3 bases and 0 bases, with 7 bases remaining between them. In DNA, the CDR3 is TGTGCCAGCAGCGGGAGCCTCTCTGGAAACACCATATATTTT. Its protein product is CASSGSLSGNTIYF.

The chain joins TRBV19 to TRBJ2-2, with D perhaps matching TRBD1 (6 bases). Germline V gene sequence: CDR1 LNHDA, CDR2 SQIVND (reference sequence). The CDR3 consists of 15 residues. With 5 bases removed from V and 7 bases from J, the gap between germline ends came to 17 bases. CDR3 nucleotide sequence: TGTGCCAGTAGTGAGACAGGCGGCGGCGGCGGGGAGCTGTTTTTT. Its protein product is CASSETGGGGGELFF.

Concerning this clone itself: This sample includes further DNA sequences coding for the same CDR3. This chain links TRBV24-1 with TRBJ2-5, with D unclear. Germline lookup yields CDR1 KGHDR and CDR2 SFDVKD. The germline V and J ends were trimmed by 3 bases and 5 bases, with 3 bases remaining between them. The length of the CDR3 is 11 residues. The CDR3, as DNA: TGTGCCACCAGTGATCGGGAGACCCAGTACTTC. Translation: CATSDRETQYF.

The chain combines TRBV7-2 with TRBJ2-2; tentative D call: TRBD2 (5 bases). The CDR3 runs to 15 residues. CDR1 and CDR2 from the germline V gene are SGHTA and FQGNSA. Between the trimmed V and J ends, which lost 5 bases and 1 base, there was a span of 11 bases. Here the CDR3 DNA reads TGTGCCAGCAGCCCGTGGACTGGGAACACCGGGGAGCTGTTTTTT. It translates to CASSPWTGNTGELFF. Complete variable domain (other parts from reference TRBV7-2 and TRBJ2-2): GAGVSQSPSNKVTEKGKDVELRCDPISGHTALYWYRQSLGQGLEFLIYFQGNSAPDKSGLPSDRFSAERTGGSVSTLTIQRTQQEDSAVYLCASSPWTGNTGELFFGEGSRLTVL.

The chain links TRBV4-1 to TRBJ2-2; tentatively, D is TRBD2 (5 bases). Trimming stripped 1 base from V and 5 bases from J, with 11 bases between. This CDR3 has 15 amino acids. Germline CDR1 is MGHRA and CDR2 is YSYEKL. CDR3 sequence (DNA): TGCGCCAGCAGCCAAGTTAGCGACCTGACCGGGGAGCTGTTTTTT. Translating gives CASSQVSDLTGELFF.

The chain recombines TRBV6-5 with TRBJ1-2, with 9 positions matching TRBD1. In germline, CDR1 is MNHEY, CDR2 SVGAGI. V shed 8 bases and J 4 bases; nucleotides not matched to a gene: 11. The length of the CDR3 is 15 residues. DNA for the CDR3: TGTGCCAGCTCCGATACGGGGGACAGGGTCTATGGCTACACCTTC. It yields the protein CASSDTGDRVYGYTF.

This chain connects TRBV24-1 to TRBJ2-5; 10 nucleotides align to TRBD2. V dropped 4 bases and J dropped 3; count of bases not matched to a gene: 7. This CDR3 has 16 residues. Per germline, CDR1 KGHDR and CDR2 SFDVKD. The CDR3 sequence is CATSDLLAGEKETQYF. For the CDR3, the DNA is TGTGCCACCAGTGACCTGCTAGCGGGGGAAAAAGAGACCCAGTACTTC.

The chain couples TRBV11-2 to TRBJ2-2; possibly TRBD2 for D (7 bases). This CDR3 has 17 residues. The V and J ends lost 1 base and 5 bases respectively, with 17 bases between them. The germline gives CDR1 SGHAT, CDR2 FQNNGV. Here the CDR3 reads CASSLGAAKGGTGELFF. The CDR3, as DNA: TGTGCCAGCAGCTTAGGAGCGGCAAAGGGGGGGACCGGGGAGCTGTTTTTT.

The gene calls are TRBV19 and TRBJ2-1, with 12 bases identical to TRBD2. V was clipped by 7 bases and J by 6 bases; unmatched bases: 7. Germline V CDR1 and CDR2: LNHDA, SQIVND (reference sequence). This CDR3 comprises 15 residues. CDR3 nucleotide sequence: TGTGCCAGTACCCCACTAGCGGGAGGTGGCAATGAGCAGTTCTTC. Its protein product is CASTPLAGGGNEQFF.

The chain carries TRBV2 and TRBJ2-1, with 10 bases aligning to TRBD2. CDR3 length: 15 amino acids. Germline CDR1 and CDR2: SNHLY and FYNNEI. V trimming: 6 bases; J trimming: 10 bases; junction bases outside the gene matches: 12. The CDR3 sequence: CASRVGLAGAWEQFF. The DNA of the CDR3 is TGTGCCAGCAGGGTAGGGCTAGCGGGAGCTTGGGAGCAGTTCTTC.

The V and J genes are TRBV5-1 and TRBJ1-1; no reliable D call. CDR3 length: 15 amino acids. The V and J ends lost 4 bases and 3 bases respectively, with 16 bases between them. Germline CDR1 and CDR2: SGHRS and YFSETQ. CDR3 sequence (DNA): TGCGCCAGCAGCCTTGAGGAGGGCATGGACACTGAAGCTTTCTTT. Amino acids: CASSLEEGMDTEAFF.

The J gene is TRBJ2-7, the V gene TRBV11-2; 11 bases line up with TRBD2. J gave up 0 bases and V 2 bases, and 3 bases lay outside the gene matches. Germline values: CDR1 SGHAT, CDR2 FQNNGV. CDR3 length: 16 amino acids. CDR3 loop: CASSLLAGGPSYEQYF. Here the CDR3 DNA reads TGTGCCAGCAGCTTACTAGCGGGAGGTCCCTCCTACGAGCAGTACTTC.

In its sample, this clone was seen once. The rearrangement links TRBV2 to TRBJ2-2; D remains ambiguous. V was trimmed by 5 bases and J by 8 bases, leaving 18 bases between them. The CDR3 loop spans 15 amino acids. Germline V gene lookup returns CDR1 SNHLY and CDR2 FYNNEI. Written as DNA, the CDR3 is TGTGCCAGCAGTTTGTACTCTGCGTGGTCTGGGGAGCTGTTTTTT. This sequence encodes CASSLYSAWSGELFF.

The rearrangement joins TRBV18 to TRBJ1-6; D perhaps matches TRBD1 (5 bases). From germline, CDR1 is KGHSH and CDR2 LQKENI. The V end was cut by 3 bases, the J end by 10 bases, with 22 bases between. CDR3 length equals 17 residues. The CDR3 protein is CASSPGLGGIGDSPLHF. In nucleotides, the CDR3 is TGTGCCAGCTCACCGGGCCTGGGGGGGATAGGTGACTCACCCCTCCACTTT.

The chain couples TRBV7-6 to TRBJ2-5, with D unresolved. CDR1 is SGHVS and CDR2 is FNYEAQ in the germline V gene. The CDR3 is made up of 16 amino acids. The V end was cut by 5 bases, the J end by 2 bases, with 18 bases between. The CDR3 loop reads CASSKDDGVWQETQYF. The CDR3 DNA reads TGTGCCAGCAGCAAAGACGACGGAGTGTGGCAAGAGACCCAGTACTTC.

This clone was counted a few times. The V call is TRBV4-1, the J call TRBJ1-2; D ambiguous. V was shortened by 1 base and J by 0 bases, with 9 bases between the two germline ends. The CDR3 contains 15 residues. Per the germline V gene, CDR1 is MGHRA and CDR2 is YSYEKL. CDR3 DNA: TGCGCCAGCAGCCAAGGTCCAGGATCTAACTATGGCTACACCTTC. It specifies CASSQGPGSNYGYTF.

The chain links TRBV7-8 to TRBJ2-7; 7 positions match TRBD1. V shed 5 bases, J shed 0 bases, and the junction held 4 bases outside the gene matches. The CDR3 consists of 14 residues. From germline, CDR1 is SGHVS and CDR2 FQNEAQ. Here the CDR3 reads CASSAGQVSYEQYF. The DNA for the CDR3 is TGTGCCAGCAGCGCCGGACAGGTCTCCTACGAGCAGTACTTC.

The rearrangement uses TRBV29-1 and TRBJ2-5, with D perhaps matching TRBD1 (6 bases). The CDR3 has 14 amino acids. CDR1 is SQVTM, CDR2 ANQGSEA, per germline. The ends were cut back, 6 bases at V and 0 bases at J, with 14 bases in the middle. The CDR3 bases are TGCAGCGTCCTCCTGACAGGCGACCAAGAGACCCAGTACTTC. Protein: CSVLLTGDQETQYF.

The V and J genes are TRBV9 and TRBJ1-3; D uncertain. The CDR3 runs to 14 residues. Trimming stripped 0 bases from V and 4 bases from J, with 8 bases between. The germline gives CDR1 SGDLS, CDR2 YYNGEE. For the CDR3, the DNA is TGTGCCAGCAGCGTAGCGGGGTCGGGAAACACCATATATTTT. Encoded protein: CASSVAGSGNTIYF. Looking up the rest from reference TRBV9 and TRBJ1-3 gives the full variable domain: DSGVTQTPKHLITATGQRVTLRCSPRSGDLSVYWYQQSLDQGLQFLIQYYNGEERAKGNILERFSAQQFPDLHSELNLSSLELGDSALYFCASSVAGSGNTIYFGEGSWLTVV.

The rearrangement joins TRBV7-2 to TRBJ2-5; the D gene is possibly TRBD2 (6 bases). Per germline, CDR1 SGHTA and CDR2 FQGNSA. Trimming stripped 1 base from V and 0 bases from J, with 15 bases between. This CDR3 is 17 amino acids long. CDR3 amino acids: CASSLGVGGRYQETQYF. The CDR3 DNA reads as TGTGCCAGCAGCTTAGGTGTGGGGGGAAGGTACCAAGAGACCCAGTACTTC.

The chain is built from TRBV7-9 and TRBJ1-4, with a possible D match to TRBD1 (5 bases). CDR1 is SEHNR and CDR2 is FQNEAQ in the germline V gene (reference sequence). The CDR3 extends over 13 amino acids. Between the trimmed V and J ends, which lost 5 bases and 9 bases, there was a span of 13 bases. CDR3 sequence reads: CASSLGEGQKLFF. The CDR3, as DNA: TGTGCCAGCAGCCTAGGGGAGGGGCAAAAACTGTTTTTT. The whole variable domain, filled in from reference TRBV7-9 and TRBJ1-4, reads DTGVSQNPRHKITKRGQNVTFRCDPISEHNRLYWYRQTLGQGPEFLTYFQNEAQLEKSRLLSDRFSAERPKGSFSTLEIQRTEQGDSAMYLCASSLGEGQKLFFGSGTQLSVL.

The chain joins TRBV4-1 to TRBJ1-1, with D unresolved. V shed 3 bases and J shed 11 bases, with 19 bases lying between them. The CDR3 runs 14 residues. The germline V gene encodes CDR1 MGHRA and CDR2 YSYEKL. This CDR3 reads CASSQSGILEPAFF. The CDR3 DNA sequence: TGCGCCAGCAGCCAGTCCGGGATTCTGGAGCCGGCTTTCTTT.

V usage is TRBV10-3 and J usage is TRBJ2-1, with 10 bases aligning to TRBD2. The CDR3 has 18 residues. Trimming at V came to 3 bases and at J to 12 bases, leaving 20 bases not matched to a gene. Germline V gene sequence: CDR1 ENHRY, CDR2 SYGVKD. The CDR3: CAISDSTGLAGVQAAQFF. DNA for the CDR3: TGTGCCATCAGTGATTCTACGGGGCTAGCGGGAGTTCAGGCTGCGCAGTTCTTC.

This rearrangement joins TRBV19 to TRBJ1-4, with D unclear. Per the germline V gene, CDR1 is LNHDA and CDR2 is SQIVND (reference sequence). The V gene lost 4 bases and the J gene lost 5 bases, with 17 bases spanning the gap. The CDR3 spans 16 residues. The CDR3 DNA reads as TGTGCCAGTAGTAAGGAGGCCCCAGCTGCAAATGAAAAACTGTTTTTT. Protein product: CASSKEAPAANEKLFF.